Shown below are 6 T cell receptor beta chains from a single sample sequenced in a study of regulatory T cells in long-lasting Graves disease. Noted time point: persistent/refractory GD, antithyroid drugs over 5 years with positive TRAb. After RNA was extracted from PBMCs, the TCR library was made from it. Building of the TCR beta libraries involved iRepertoire HTBI primers and Arm-PCR of CDR3 regions. A single record per CDR3 protein comes from TCRdb applying MiXCR to the multiplex PCR reads. In the table there are some 340,000 distinct CDR3 sequences, 20% to 25% of which are singletons. The source material was peripheral blood mononuclear cells (PBMCs), sampled when the disease was refractory, from a patient treated with antithyroid drugs. Every receptor here comes from a woman aged 40 to 50 with Graves disease.

This clonotype has a count of ten or more. V usage is TRBV20-1 and J usage is TRBJ2-7; weak D call: TRBD2 (7 bases). Germline V CDR1 and CDR2: DFQATT, SNEGSKA (reference sequence). The CDR3 consists of 16 residues. Trimming shortened V by 0 bases and J by 5 bases, and 20 bases separated the two germline ends. DNA for the CDR3: TGCAGTGCTAGAGATCGTTGGGGGCGGGAGTCCAACGAGCAGTACTTC. Translating gives CSARDRWGRESNEQYF.

At least ten counts were recorded for this clonotype. The chain recombines TRBV11-2 with TRBJ2-7; D gene uncertain. The germline gives CDR1 SGHAT, CDR2 FQNNGV. Between the trimmed V and J ends, which lost 5 bases and 6 bases, there was a span of 8 bases. This CDR3 is built from 11 residues. CDR3 coding DNA: TGTGCCAGCAGCCGGTTCTCCGAGCAGTACTTC. Its protein is CASSRFSEQYF.

The rearrangement joins TRBV12-3 or TRBV12-4 to TRBJ2-1; D is unclear. This CDR3 has 16 residues. V lost 2 bases, J lost 3 bases, and 14 bases lay in between. This chain's CDR3 is CASSLKQAHFYNEQFF. CDR3 in DNA: TGTGCCAGCAGTTTAAAGCAGGCGCACTTCTACAATGAGCAGTTCTTC.

V and J are TRBV2 and TRBJ1-5; maybe TRBD1 (6 bases). This CDR3 is 14 amino acids long. The V gene's germline CDR1 is SNHLY and CDR2 FYNNEI. V was clipped by 6 bases and J by 5 bases, with 14 bases between them. Written as DNA, the CDR3 is TGTGCCAGCAGCGTATCAGGGGAGGATCAGCCCCAGCATTTT. Amino acids: CASSVSGEDQPQHF.

The V gene is TRBV9, the J gene TRBJ2-2; TRBD2 aligns across 10 bases. V lost 7 bases, J lost 1 base, and 10 bases stayed unmatched. The CDR3 covers 17 residues. Germline values: CDR1 SGDLS, CDR2 YYNGEE. Here the CDR3 reads CASAKPGLAVNTGELFF. DNA for the CDR3: TGTGCCAGCGCGAAACCCGGACTAGCGGTGAACACCGGGGAGCTGTTTTTT.

In its sample, this clonotype was seen many times. The rearrangement uses TRBV6-1 and TRBJ1-6; D not certain. Germline V lookup: CDR1 MNHNS, CDR2 SASEGT. The V gene lost 7 bases and the J gene lost 0 bases, with 4 bases spanning the gap. The CDR3 totals 13 residues. CDR3 sequence (DNA): TGTGCCAGCAAGAGCTCCTATAATTCACCCCTCCACTTT. Translation gives CASKSSYNSPLHF.